Presented here are 15 T cell receptor beta chains from one specimen sequenced in a study of beta chain features in type 1 diabetes. Expressed TCRB transcripts were sequenced because the entire RNA isolate underwent reverse transcription. This table comes from immunoSEQ multiplex PCR, and its TCRdb copy is limited to in-frame clones, with some not included. The sample contains some 900,000 clones, 15% to 20% of which appear only once. The sequenced sample consisted of naive CD4+ T cells from blood. The receptors here all came from a woman under 30 in good health.

This chain connects TRBV11-3 to TRBJ2-1; D uncertain. The V gene lost 2 bases and the J gene lost 8 bases, with 13 bases spanning the gap. The CDR3 is 14 amino acids. CDR1 SGHNT and CDR2 YENEEA come from the germline V gene. The CDR3 here is CASSLTGGGYEQFF. The CDR3 nucleotides read TGTGCCAGCAGCTTAACCGGTGGCGGCTATGAGCAGTTCTTC.

V and J are TRBV7-9 and TRBJ2-3, with 8 bases fitting TRBD1. Per germline, CDR1 SEHNR and CDR2 FQNEAQ (reference sequence). This CDR3 spans 15 amino acids. The V gene end was trimmed by 1 base and the J gene end by 2 bases; junction bases not matched to a gene: 2. For the CDR3, the DNA is TGTGCCAGCAGCTTAGGACAGGGGCTCACAGATACGCAGTATTTT. Translation: CASSLGQGLTDTQYF.

This clone was detected a few times. The gene calls are TRBV13 and TRBJ2-7; no clear D. This CDR3 region has 11 residues. From germline, CDR1 is PRHDT and CDR2 FYEKMQ (reference sequence). Trimming stripped 1 base from V and 5 bases from J, with 3 bases between. The CDR3 spells CASSLDNEQYF. For the CDR3, the DNA is TGTGCCAGCAGCTTAGACAACGAGCAGTACTTC. The variable domain in full, with the rest retrieved from reference TRBV13 and TRBJ2-7, is AAGVIQSPRHLIKEKRETATLKCYPIPRHDTVYWYQQGPGQDPQFLISFYEKMQSDKGSIPDRFSAQQFSDYHSELNMSSLELGDSALYFCASSLDNEQYFGPGTRLTVT.

The gene calls are TRBV19 and TRBJ2-7; 8 nucleotides align to TRBD2. Germline V CDR1 and CDR2: LNHDA, SQIVND (reference sequence). V dropped 1 base and J dropped 3; count of bases not matched to a gene: 5. This CDR3 is 15 amino acids long. The CDR3 nucleotides read TGTGCCAGTAGTATAGTAGCGGGAAGCGACTACGAGCAGTACTTC. Encoded protein: CASSIVAGSDYEQYF. Full variable domain (missing parts from reference TRBV19 and TRBJ2-7): DGGITQSPKYLFRKEGQNVTLSCEQNLNHDAMYWYRQDPGQGLRLIYYSQIVNDFQKGDIAEGYSVSREKKESFPLTVTSAQKNPTAFYLCASSIVAGSDYEQYFGPGTRLTVT.

This clone came up a few times. V gene TRBV27 combines with J gene TRBJ2-5; perhaps TRBD1 as D (6 bases). V gave up 8 bases and J gave up 5 bases, with 18 bases separating them. This CDR3 has 14 residues. The germline CDR1 and CDR2 sequences are MNHEY and SMNVEV (reference sequence). The CDR3 DNA sequence: TGTGCCAGCGCAGAACAGGGTGTTGGTGAGACCCAGTACTTC. Its translation: CASAEQGVGETQYF.

This chain joins TRBV18 and TRBJ2-7, with no clear D. The CDR3 covers 15 residues. Deletions cut 0 bases from V and 0 bases from J, with 9 bases between. Germline values: CDR1 KGHSH, CDR2 LQKENI. DNA for the CDR3: TGTGCCAGCTCACCACCAGCAGGATACTCCTACGAGCAGTACTTC. Translation: CASSPPAGYSYEQYF.

This clone was counted only a few times. Other DNA variants within this sample encode the same CDR3. The rearrangement joins TRBV5-4 to TRBJ2-1; TRBD2 matches at 7 bases. CDR1 and CDR2 from the germline V gene are SGHNT and YYREEE (reference sequence). This CDR3 is built from 15 residues. The J segment lost 2 bases and the V segment lost 0 bases, leaving 2 bases of the junction unmatched. The CDR3 loop is CASSLGGSTYNEQFF. The DNA of the CDR3 is TGTGCCAGCAGCTTGGGCGGGAGTACCTACAATGAGCAGTTCTTC.

This clone was seen a few times. The V call is TRBV10-3, the J call TRBJ2-5; possible D gene TRBD2, 5 bases. This CDR3 spans 13 amino acids. V dropped 3 bases and J dropped 2 bases, with 7 bases sitting between them. Germline lookup yields CDR1 ENHRY and CDR2 SYGVKD. The DNA of the CDR3 is TGTGCCATCAGTGAACTAGAACAAGAGACCCAGTACTTC. It specifies CAISELEQETQYF.

This clone was observed a few times. The chain couples TRBV2 to TRBJ1-1; maybe TRBD1 (5 bases). Germline loops: CDR1 SNHLY, CDR2 FYNNEI. This CDR3 comprises 16 residues. The V gene lost 2 bases and the J gene lost 0 bases, with 13 bases spanning the gap. CDR3 amino acids: CASSETFGHLNTEAFF. Written as DNA, the CDR3 is TGTGCCAGCAGTGAAACATTCGGACACCTGAACACTGAAGCTTTCTTT.

Only a few counts were recorded for this clone. The gene calls are TRBV6-6 and TRBJ2-5; TRBD1 is a possible D gene (6 bases). Germline CDR1 MNHNY, CDR2 SVGAGI (reference sequence). V gave up 2 bases and J gave up 5 bases, with 15 bases separating them. The CDR3 has 15 amino acids. CDR3 residues: CASSYAPGHRETQYF. The DNA of the CDR3 is TGTGCCAGCAGTTACGCCCCGGGACATCGGGAGACCCAGTACTTC.

The chain couples TRBV19 to TRBJ1-3; D is perhaps TRBD1 (5 bases). Trimming removed 4 bases at V and 0 bases at J, with 10 bases between. This CDR3 spans 15 amino acids. Germline lookup yields CDR1 LNHDA and CDR2 SQIVND (reference sequence). The CDR3 DNA reads as TGTGCCAGTAGTACCTGGGGGGACTCTGGAAACACCATATATTTT. Encoded protein: CASSTWGDSGNTIYF.

This clone occurred a few times. The chain recombines TRBV18 with TRBJ1-1, with unresolved D. Germline CDR1 reads KGHSH; CDR2 reads LQKENI. The CDR3 consists of 14 residues. The V gene lost 5 bases and the J gene lost 1 base, with 11 bases spanning the gap. The CDR3, as DNA: TGTGCCAGCTCAATTTCAGCAGGGAACACTGAAGCTTTCTTT. Translation gives CASSISAGNTEAFF.

This sequence joins TRBV6-1 and TRBJ2-3; the D is unclear. The CDR3 extends over 15 amino acids. The germline V gene encodes CDR1 MNHNS and CDR2 SASEGT. V gave up 5 bases and J gave up 0 bases, with 12 bases separating them. CDR3 in DNA: TGTGCCAGCAGTACCCTGTCCCCTAGCACAGATACGCAGTATTTT. Protein: CASSTLSPSTDTQYF.

V and J are TRBV6-4 and TRBJ1-4, with D tentatively TRBD1 (5 bases). Germline values: CDR1 MRHNA, CDR2 SNTAGT. V shed 5 bases and J shed 10 bases, with 14 bases lying between them. The CDR3 covers 13 residues. In DNA form, the CDR3 reads TGTGCCAGCAGTTACCTCCTGGGACCAAAACTGTTTTTT. Translated, it gives CASSYLLGPKLFF.

The J gene is TRBJ2-3, the V gene TRBV9; D not certain. This CDR3 is built from 13 residues. Trimming left V 4 bases short and J 6 bases short, with 12 bases between. CDR1 and CDR2 from the germline V gene are SGDLS and YYNGEE. CDR3 nucleotides: TGTGCCAGCAGCCTCTCCCCCGGTGATACGCAGTATTTT. This codes for CASSLSPGDTQYF.